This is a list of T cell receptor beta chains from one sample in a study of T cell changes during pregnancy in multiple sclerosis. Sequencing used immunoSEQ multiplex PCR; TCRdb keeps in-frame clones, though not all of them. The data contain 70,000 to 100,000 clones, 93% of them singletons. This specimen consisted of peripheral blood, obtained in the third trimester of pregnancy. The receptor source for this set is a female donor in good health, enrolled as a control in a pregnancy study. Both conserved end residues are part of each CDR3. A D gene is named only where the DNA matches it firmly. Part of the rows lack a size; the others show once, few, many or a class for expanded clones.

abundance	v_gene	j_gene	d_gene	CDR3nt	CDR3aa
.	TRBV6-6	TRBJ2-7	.	TGTGCCAGCAGTTACGAGGTTTCCTCCTACGAGCAGTACTTC	CASSYEVSSYEQYF
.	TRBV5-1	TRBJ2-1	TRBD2	TGCGCCAGCAGCCCCCAGGGCGGGAGTTTCAATGAGCAGTTCTTC	CASSPQGGSFNEQFF
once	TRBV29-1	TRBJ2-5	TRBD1	TGCAGCGTTGGACAGGGATCCCAAGAGACCCAGTACTTC	CSVGQGSQETQYF
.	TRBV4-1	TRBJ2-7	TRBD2	TGCGCCAGCAGCCAGGGACTAGCGGACTACGAGCAGTACTTC	CASSQGLADYEQYF
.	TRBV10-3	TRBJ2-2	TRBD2	TGTGCCATCAGTGAGTCCCAGCGGGGGACCGGGGAGCTGTTTTTT	CAISESQRGTGELFF
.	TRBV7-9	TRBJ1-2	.	TGTGCCAGCAGCACTCAGGGGAGCTATGGCTACACCTTC	CASSTQGSYGYTF
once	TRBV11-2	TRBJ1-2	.	TGTGCCAGCAGCTTAAAGACAGACGAAGGCTACACCTTC	CASSLKTDEGYTF
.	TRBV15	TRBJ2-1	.	TGTGCCACCAGCATGGGCACCGGGGTCTACAATGAGCAGTTCTTC	CATSMGTGVYNEQFF
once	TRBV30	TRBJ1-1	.	TGTGCCTGGAGATTACTCACTGAAGCTTTCTTT	CAWRLLTEAFF
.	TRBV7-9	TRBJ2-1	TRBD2	TGTGCCACGGGACTAGCGGGAGGCGATCAGTTCTTC	CATGLAGGDQFF
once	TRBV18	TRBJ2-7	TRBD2	TGTGCCAGCTCACCACGAGACCGACTAGCATCCTCCTACGAGCAGTACTTC	CASSPRDRLASSYEQYF
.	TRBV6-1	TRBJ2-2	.	TGTGCCAGCAGTGAATCTAGGCAGGGGTACACCGGGGAGCTGTTTTTT	CASSESRQGYTGELFF
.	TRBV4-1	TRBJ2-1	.	TGCGCCAGCAGCCAAGGGCAAGAGAGGTACAATGAGCAGTTCTTC	CASSQGQERYNEQFF
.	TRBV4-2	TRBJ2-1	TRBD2	TGTGCCAGCAGCAAAACTAGCGGGAGGGACAATGAGCAGTTCTTC	CASSKTSGRDNEQFF
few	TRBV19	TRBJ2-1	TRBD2	TGTGCCAGTAGTATCCAACTAGCGAGCTATGAGCAGTTCTTC	CASSIQLASYEQFF
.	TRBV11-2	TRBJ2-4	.	TGTGCCAGCAGCCCGGGACAACTGCGGAACATTCAGTACTTC	CASSPGQLRNIQYF
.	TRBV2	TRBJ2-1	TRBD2	TGTGCCAGCACTGTGCTCGGGACTAGTGTCGATGAGCAGTTCTTC	CASTVLGTSVDEQFF
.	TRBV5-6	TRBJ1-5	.	TGTGCCAGCAGCTTAGGGGTAGGAGGCAATCAGCCCCAGCATTTT	CASSLGVGGNQPQHF
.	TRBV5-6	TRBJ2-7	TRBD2	TGTGCCAGCAGTCACCTTAGCGGGAACTCCTACGAGCAGTACTTC	CASSHLSGNSYEQYF
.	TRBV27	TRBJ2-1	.	TGTGCCAGCAGCCCTCCGGGACACGGTATGAATGAGCAGTTCTTC	CASSPPGHGMNEQFF
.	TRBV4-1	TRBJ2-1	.	TGCGCCAGCAGCCAAGATGCTAGCGTACCGAGATCTAGCTCCTACAATGAGCAGTTCTTC	CASSQDASVPRSSSYNEQFF
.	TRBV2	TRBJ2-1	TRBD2	TGTGCCAGCAGGGTGGGACTAGCGATGACCTACAATGAGCAGTTCTTC	CASRVGLAMTYNEQFF
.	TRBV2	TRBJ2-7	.	TGTGCCAGCAGTGCCCCGGCAGGGGCGGGTGAGCAGTACTTC	CASSAPAGAGEQYF
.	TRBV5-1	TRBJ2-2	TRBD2	TGCGCCAGCAGCGTGATAGCGGGAGGTCCCGGGGAGCTGTTTTTT	CASSVIAGGPGELFF
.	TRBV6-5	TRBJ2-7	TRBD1	TGTGCCAGCAGAGCCATAGACAGGGGACTCTACGAGCAGTACTTC	CASRAIDRGLYEQYF
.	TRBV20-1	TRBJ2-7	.	TGCAGTGCAGATGACAGCTACGAGCAGTACTTC	CSADDSYEQYF
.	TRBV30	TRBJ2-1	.	TGTGCCTGGAGTTTAGGGGTCTACAATGAGCAGTTCTTC	CAWSLGVYNEQFF
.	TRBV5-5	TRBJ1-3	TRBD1	TGTGCCAGCAGCGGACAGGTTTCTGGAAACACCATATATTTT	CASSGQVSGNTIYF
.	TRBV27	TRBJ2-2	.	TGTGCCAGCAGTTTATGGGCAGCGAACACCGGGGAGCTGTTTTTT	CASSLWAANTGELFF
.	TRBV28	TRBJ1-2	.	TGTGCCAGCCGCCTCCAGGGTACCAACTATGGCTACACCTTC	CASRLQGTNYGYTF
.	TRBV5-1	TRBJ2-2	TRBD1	TGCGCCAGCAGCGACAGGGAGACACCCGGGGAGCTGTTTTTT	CASSDRETPGELFF
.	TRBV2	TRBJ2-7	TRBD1	TGTGCCAGCCGGGTAGGGGACAGCGAGCAGTACTTC	CASRVGDSEQYF
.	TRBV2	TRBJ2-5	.	TGTGCCAGCAGTGAAGCACCAGGGTTCCAAGAGACCCAGTACTTC	CASSEAPGFQETQYF
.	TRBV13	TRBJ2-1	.	TGTGCCAGCAGCCTCCGGACACGACTCTACAATGAGCAGTTCTTC	CASSLRTRLYNEQFF
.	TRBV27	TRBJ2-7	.	TGTGCCAGCAGTTTATCGGGGCAACCGTTCAACGAGCAGTACTTC	CASSLSGQPFNEQYF
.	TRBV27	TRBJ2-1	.	TGTGCCGTCCACCTCGGGACTGGCTACAATGAGCAGTTCTTC	CAVHLGTGYNEQFF
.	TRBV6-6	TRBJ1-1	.	TGTGCCAGCAGTTACTCAGGCAGGGGCGGGACTGAAGCTTTCTTT	CASSYSGRGGTEAFF
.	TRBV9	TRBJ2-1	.	TGTGCCAGCAGGACCGGGGGTACTAGGGATTACAATGAGCAGTTCTTC	CASRTGGTRDYNEQFF
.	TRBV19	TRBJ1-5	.	TGTGCCAGTAGTGACGACCCTTCGGGGCAGCCCCAGCATTTT	CASSDDPSGQPQHF
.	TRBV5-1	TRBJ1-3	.	TGCGCCAGCAGCTTTGAGTCAGGAAACACCATATATTTT	CASSFESGNTIYF
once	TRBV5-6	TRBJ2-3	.	TGTGCCAGCACTACCGGGACATTACGCACAGATACGCAGTATTTT	CASTTGTLRTDTQYF